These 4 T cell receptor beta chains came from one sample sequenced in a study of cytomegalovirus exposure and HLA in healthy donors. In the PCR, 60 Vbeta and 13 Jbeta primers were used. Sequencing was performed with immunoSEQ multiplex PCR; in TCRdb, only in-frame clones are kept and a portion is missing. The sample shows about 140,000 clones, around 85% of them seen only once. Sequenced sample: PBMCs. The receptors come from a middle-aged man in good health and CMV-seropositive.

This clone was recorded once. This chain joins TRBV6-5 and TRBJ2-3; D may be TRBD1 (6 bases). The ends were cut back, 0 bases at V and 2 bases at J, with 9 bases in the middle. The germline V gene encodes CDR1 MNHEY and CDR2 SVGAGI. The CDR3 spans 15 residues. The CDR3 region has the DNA TGTGCCAGCAGTTACTCGGCAGGGGACACAGATACGCAGTATTTT. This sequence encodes CASSYSAGDTDTQYF.

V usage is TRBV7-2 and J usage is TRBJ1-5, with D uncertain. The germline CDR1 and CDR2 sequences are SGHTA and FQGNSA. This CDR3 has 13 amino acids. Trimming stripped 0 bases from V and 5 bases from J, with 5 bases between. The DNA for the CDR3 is TGTGCCAGCAGCTTAGCCAGTCATCAGCCCCAGCATTTT. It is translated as CASSLASHQPQHF.

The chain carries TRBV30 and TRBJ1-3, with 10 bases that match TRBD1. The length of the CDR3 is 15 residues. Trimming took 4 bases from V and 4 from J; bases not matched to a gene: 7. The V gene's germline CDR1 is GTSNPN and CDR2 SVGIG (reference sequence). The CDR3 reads CAWNRQGASGNTIYF. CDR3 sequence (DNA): TGTGCCTGGAACAGACAGGGGGCTTCCGGAAACACCATATATTTT.

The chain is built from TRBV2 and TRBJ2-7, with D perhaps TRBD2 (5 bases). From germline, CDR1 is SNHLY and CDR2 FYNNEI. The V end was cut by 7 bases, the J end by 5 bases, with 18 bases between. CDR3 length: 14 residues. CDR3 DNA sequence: TGTGCCAGCACTGGTCTAGCTCCTATTAACGAGCAGTACTTC. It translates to CASTGLAPINEQYF.